The TCR beta chain under discussion was sequenced for a study of T cell responses to AZD1222 COVID-19 vaccine. Study-wide findings and caveats: After two AZD1222 doses, spike-specific TCR breadth and depth rose versus day 0.

Worth noting for this clone: Its antigen is still unknown.

The CDR3 is 13 amino acids. CDR1 LGHDT and CDR2 YNNKEL come from the germline V gene (reference sequence). Between the trimmed V and J ends, which lost 1 base and 8 bases, there was a span of 9 bases. TCRdb's table, derived via immunoSEQ multiplex PCR, lists solely in-frame clones and lacks some. The sample yields over 150,000 clones, approximately 90% seen once. The starting material was peripheral blood, obtained 28 days after the second AZD1222 dose. The TCR was taken from an adult who received the AZD1222 COVID-19 vaccine. The chain employs TRBV3-1 (or the pseudogene TRBV3-2) and TRBJ2-1, with D unresolved. CDR3 sequence reads: CASSQGFNYEQFF. CDR3 nucleotides: TGTGCCAGCAGCCAAGGCTTCAACTATGAGCAGTTCTTC.